The next 32 T cell receptor beta chains were all read from a single sample in a study of T-cell memory formation after mild COVID-19 (dated by TCRdb to 2020 to 2022). Library prep was done by 5' RACE. Sequencer: Illumina NovaSeq 6000. Clones were called with MiXCR by TCRdb after fastp trimmed the public reads at Q25, and only in-frame beta chains were retained. All rows with the same CDR3 protein become a single entry with the most common DNA and genes. The sample yields more than 300,000 distinct CDR3 sequences; roughly an eighth were counted once. The biggest ten clones account for around 20% of the sample. Sequenced: PBMCs or a T cell subset sorted from them (not recorded which). These receptors came from a man aged 18-30 years who had mild COVID-19 (a few samples of this study predate the infection). The sample titles of this study are shuffled in the database, so cell type and time point are left out; the donor was told from shared clones.

This clonotype was counted between two and nine times. The chain employs TRBV14 and TRBJ1-1; D gene unclear. CDR3 length: 13 residues. Germline loops: CDR1 SGHDN, CDR2 FVKESK. With 8 bases removed from V and 3 bases from J, the gap between germline ends came to 13 bases. The CDR3 spells CASSPIGDTEAFF. The CDR3 bases are TGTGCCAGCTCCCCGATTGGGGACACTGAAGCTTTCTTT.

The sample holds many counts of this clonotype. The V call is TRBV11-2, the J call TRBJ2-1; D gene unclear. The CDR3 totals 12 residues. Looked up from germline, CDR1 is SGHAT and CDR2 is FQNNGV. V was shortened by 5 bases and J by 13 bases, with 15 bases between the two germline ends. In DNA, the CDR3 is TGTGCCAGCAGCGTCTCGACGGTTAGCCAGTTCTTC. This gives the protein CASSVSTVSQFF.

The J gene is TRBJ1-1, the V gene TRBV12-3 or TRBV12-4, with D tentatively TRBD1 (5 bases). Trimming removed 5 bases from V and 4 bases from J, with 11 bases in between. The CDR3 has 13 amino acids. In DNA form, the CDR3 reads TGTGCCAGCAGTCCGACTAGGGGCACTGAAGCTTTCTTT. Translating it yields CASSPTRGTEAFF.

The rearrangement uses TRBV4-3 and TRBJ2-7; D not certain. The CDR3 length is 14 residues. The germline gives CDR1 LGHNA, CDR2 YSLEER. The V end was cut by 0 bases, the J end by 2 bases, with 8 bases between. The CDR3 DNA sequence: TGCGCCAGCAGCCAAGATTACGGCGCCTACGAGCAGTACTTC. This gives the protein CASSQDYGAYEQYF.

There are a few counts of this clonotype. The rearrangement uses TRBV12-3 or TRBV12-4 and TRBJ1-2, with D perhaps matching TRBD1 (6 bases). V dropped 6 bases and J dropped 4 bases, with 15 bases sitting between them. The CDR3 runs 14 residues. The CDR3 nucleotides are TGTGCCAGCAGCGAAGACGACAGGCTCTATGGCTACACCTTC. It specifies CASSEDDRLYGYTF.

This clonotype was seen a few times. The chain is built from TRBV5-1 and TRBJ2-5; 8 nucleotides match TRBD2. The CDR3 is 15 amino acids. Germline trimming cut 3 bases from V and 3 bases from J; bases unmatched to any gene: 7. In germline, CDR1 is SGHRS, CDR2 YFSETQ. CDR3 bases: TGCGCCAGCAGCTCGGGGGGGACTCAGGAAGAGACCCAGTACTTC. Protein: CASSSGGTQEETQYF.

This clonotype has more than one count but fewer than ten. The chain carries TRBV5-6 and TRBJ2-7, with 8 nucleotides matching TRBD1. The length of the CDR3 is 15 residues. The germline gives CDR1 SGHDT, CDR2 YYEEEE. V lost 3 bases and J lost 7; bases outside the gene matches: 12. The CDR3 sequence: CASSSLGQGAREQYF. DNA for the CDR3: TGTGCCAGCAGCTCCCTGGGGCAGGGGGCGCGGGAGCAGTACTTC.

This clonotype was picked up many times. V is TRBV11-2 and J is TRBJ2-5; D may be TRBD1 or TRBD2 (5 bases each). Germline V lookup: CDR1 SGHAT, CDR2 FQNNGV. CDR3 length: 15 amino acids. The V gene lost 1 base and the J gene lost 4 bases, with 13 bases spanning the gap. CDR3 protein: CASSLGWDGAETQYF. CDR3 sequence (DNA): TGTGCCAGCAGCTTAGGTTGGGACGGGGCAGAGACCCAGTACTTC. Complete variable domain (other parts from reference TRBV11-2 and TRBJ2-5): EAGVAQSPRYKIIEKRQSVAFWCNPISGHATLYWYQQILGQGPKLLIQFQNNGVVDDSQLPKDRFSAERLKGVDSTLKIQPAKLEDSAVYLCASSLGWDGAETQYFGPGTRLLVL.

This clonotype has more than one count but fewer than ten. The chain joins TRBV13 to TRBJ1-1; 8 positions match TRBD1. V dropped 5 bases and J dropped 6; count of bases not matched to a gene: 11. The CDR3 loop spans 15 amino acids. Germline V lookup: CDR1 PRHDT, CDR2 FYEKMQ (reference sequence). The CDR3 nucleotides read TGTGCCAGCAGCCCACAGGACAGGGATGTCTCTGAAGCTTTCTTT. Translated: CASSPQDRDVSEAFF.

In its sample, this clonotype was seen a few times. The chain couples TRBV7-2 to TRBJ2-2, with D hard to call. CDR1 is SGHTA, CDR2 FQGNSA, per germline. This CDR3 spans 14 amino acids. V was shortened by 5 bases and J by 3 bases, with 10 bases between the two germline ends. CDR3 in DNA: TGTGCCAGCAGCGACGCCAGTTACACCGGGGAGCTGTTTTTT. The encoded protein is CASSDASYTGELFF.

This chain links TRBV7-8 with TRBJ1-1; D is unclear. Looked up from germline, CDR1 is SGHVS and CDR2 is FQNEAQ. The V end lost 1 base, the J end lost 4 bases, and 19 bases lay between the germline ends. This CDR3 has 17 amino acids. The CDR3 bases are TGTGCCAGCAGCTTAGTGCGAGGAAAGGATTTGGGCACTGAAGCTTTCTTT. Its protein is CASSLVRGKDLGTEAFF.

This clonotype occurred a few times. This chain uses TRBV11-2 with TRBJ2-2; 7 bases agree with TRBD1. CDR1 is SGHAT, CDR2 FQNNGV, per germline. J lost 3 bases, V lost 7 bases, and 14 bases had no gene match. The CDR3 extends over 17 amino acids. CDR3 DNA sequence: TGTGCCAGCACCTCAGTCCGACAGGGCTCGCACACCGGGGAGCTGTTTTTT. Protein product: CASTSVRQGSHTGELFF.

This clonotype was seen at least ten times. The V call is TRBV5-5, the J call TRBJ2-1; 11 nucleotides line up with TRBD2. Germline CDR1 is SGHKS and CDR2 is YYEKEE (reference sequence). CDR3 length: 16 amino acids. Trimming cost V 5 bases and J 8 bases; bases outside gene matches: 12. The CDR3 DNA sequence: TGTGCCAGCAGGATTTTCCTAGCGGGGGGATCCGATGAGCAGTTCTTC. Translation gives CASRIFLAGGSDEQFF.

With regard to this clonotype: Sequence at one end of the junction differs from germline and may be a read error. J is TRBJ1-1 and V is TRBV6-5; 12 nucleotides match TRBD1. The CDR3 has 14 amino acids. CDR1 and CDR2 from the germline V gene are MNHEY and SVGAGI. The CDR3 DNA sequence: TGTGCCAGCAGCCCCGGGACAGGGGGCTCTGAAGCTTTATTT. It yields the protein CASSPGTGGSEALF.

This chain uses TRBV6-6 with TRBJ1-5, with D possibly being TRBD1 (5 bases). Trimming stripped 6 bases from V and 5 bases from J, with 17 bases between. The length of the CDR3 is 15 residues. The germline V gene encodes CDR1 MNHNY and CDR2 SVGAGI (reference sequence). CDR3 sequence: CASRPTGVWDQPQHF. Written as DNA, the CDR3 is TGTGCCAGCAGGCCGACGGGGGTTTGGGATCAGCCCCAGCATTTT.

This clonotype has more than one count but fewer than ten. The chain uses TRBV6-2 or TRBV6-3 and TRBJ1-5, with 9 bases aligning to TRBD1. The V segment lost 8 bases and the J segment 4 bases; nucleotides outside the gene matches: 12. The CDR3 runs 16 residues. Germline V gene sequence: CDR1 MNHEY, CDR2 SVGEGT. The CDR3 spells CASGKTGGLGNQPQHF. The CDR3 region has the DNA TGTGCCAGCGGAAAGACAGGGGGATTAGGTAATCAGCCCCAGCATTTT.

The rearrangement links TRBV19 to TRBJ2-1; either TRBD1 or TRBD2 may supply D (5 bases each). The germline V gene has CDR1 LNHDA and CDR2 SQIVND (reference sequence). With 10 bases removed from V and 4 bases from J, the gap between germline ends came to 11 bases. CDR3 size: 12 residues. This CDR3 is CATRDGYNEQFF. The DNA of the CDR3 is TGTGCCACCCGGGACGGATACAATGAGCAGTTCTTC. Full variable domain (remainder filled in from reference TRBV19 and TRBJ2-1): DGGITQSPKYLFRKEGQNVTLSCEQNLNHDAMYWYRQDPGQGLRLIYYSQIVNDFQKGDIAEGYSVSREKKESFPLTVTSAQKNPTAFYLCATRDGYNEQFFGPGTRLTVL.

This clonotype has just a few counts. This sequence joins TRBV12-3 or TRBV12-4 and TRBJ1-1, with D unresolved. This CDR3 contains 13 residues. The germline V and J ends were trimmed by 1 base and 1 base, with 4 bases remaining between them. The CDR3 protein is CASSLDSNTEAFF. The CDR3 DNA is TGTGCCAGCAGTTTAGACTCGAACACTGAAGCTTTCTTT.

This clonotype has a count of ten or more. The chain combines TRBV10-3 with TRBJ2-5, with 7 bases aligning to TRBD1. The V gene end was trimmed by 3 bases and the J gene end by 1 base; junction bases not matched to a gene: 8. This CDR3 has 16 residues. The V gene's germline CDR1 is ENHRY and CDR2 SYGVKD. The CDR3 here is CAISDPVGQIQETQYF. The CDR3 DNA reads as TGTGCCATCAGTGACCCGGTGGGACAGATCCAAGAGACCCAGTACTTC.

The gene calls are TRBV5-5 and TRBJ2-5; 7 positions match TRBD1. The CDR3 has 16 amino acids. J gave up 1 base and V 4 bases, and 10 bases lay outside the gene matches. Germline lookup yields CDR1 SGHKS and CDR2 YYEKEE (reference sequence). The DNA for the CDR3 is TGTGCCAGCAGCAGCAGACAGGGCGCGGTCCAAGAGACCCAGTACTTC. Amino acid sequence: CASSSRQGAVQETQYF. The full variable domain, completed using reference TRBV5-5 and TRBJ2-5, is DAGVTQSPTHLIKTRGQQVTLRCSPISGHKSVSWYQQVLGQGPQFIFQYYEKEERGRGNFPDRFSARQFPNYSSELNVNALLLGDSALYLCASSSRQGAVQETQYFGPGTRLLVL.

This clonotype turned up a few times. In nucleotides, the CDR3 is TGTGCCAGCAGCACCGGTCCCTACAATGAGCAGTTCTTC. This sequence encodes CASSTGPYNEQFF. The chain links TRBV7-6 to TRBJ2-1; D gene uncertain. The germline V gene encodes CDR1 SGHVS and CDR2 FNYEAQ. CDR3 size: 13 residues. Trimming took off 5 bases at V and 2 bases at J, with 7 bases between the two ends.

This rearrangement joins TRBV11-1 to TRBJ2-5, with D perhaps TRBD2 (6 bases). CDR1 is SGHAT and CDR2 is FQDESV in the germline V gene (reference sequence). This CDR3 has 15 residues. Trimming removed 2 bases at V and 4 bases at J, with 14 bases between. CDR3 coding DNA: TGTGCCAGCAGCTTATTCCCGGGACTTGCAGAGACCCAGTACTTC. Translated: CASSLFPGLAETQYF.

This clonotype turned up a few times. The V call is TRBV6-1, the J call TRBJ2-3; 8 positions match TRBD2. In germline, CDR1 is MNHNS, CDR2 SASEGT. The CDR3 contains 15 residues. Trimming at V came to 7 bases and at J to 3 bases, leaving 9 bases not matched to a gene. This CDR3 is CASNSFKRGTDTQYF. CDR3 DNA sequence: TGTGCCAGCAACAGTTTTAAGCGGGGGACAGATACGCAGTATTTT.

A few counts support this clonotype. The V call is TRBV9, the J call TRBJ1-4; D is uncertain. The CDR3 runs to 16 residues. Germline CDR1 SGDLS, CDR2 YYNGEE. The germline V and J ends were trimmed by 0 bases and 5 bases, with 14 bases remaining between them. The CDR3 region is CASSVAAGRENEKLFF. Here the CDR3 DNA reads TGTGCCAGCAGCGTAGCCGCCGGGAGGGAGAATGAAAAACTGTTTTTT. The variable domain in full, completed from reference TRBV9 and TRBJ1-4, reads DSGVTQTPKHLITATGQRVTLRCSPRSGDLSVYWYQQSLDQGLQFLIQYYNGEERAKGNILERFSAQQFPDLHSELNLSSLELGDSALYFCASSVAAGRENEKLFFGSGTQLSVL.

Only a few counts were recorded for this clonotype. The chain joins TRBV28 to TRBJ2-5, with D tentatively TRBD1 (6 bases). Germline lookup yields CDR1 MDHEN and CDR2 SYDVKM. V shed 0 bases and J shed 1 base, with 9 bases lying between them. This CDR3 has 15 residues. The CDR3 reads CASSLWETGQETQYF. In nucleotides, the CDR3 is TGTGCCAGCAGTTTATGGGAGACAGGCCAAGAGACCCAGTACTTC.

J is TRBJ1-1 and V is TRBV4-3; perhaps TRBD1 as D (5 bases). From germline, CDR1 is LGHNA and CDR2 YSLEER. Trimming cost V 1 base and J 1 base, with 7 bases left between them. This CDR3 comprises 14 residues. The CDR3 DNA sequence: TGCGCCAGCAGCCAAGCGGGACGGAACACTGAAGCTTTCTTT. Protein sequence: CASSQAGRNTEAFF.

The rearrangement links TRBV10-3 to TRBJ1-5; D gene ambiguous. CDR3 length equals 13 residues. The V gene's germline CDR1 is ENHRY and CDR2 SYGVKD. The V end lost 8 bases, the J end lost 3 bases, and 11 bases lay between the germline ends. CDR3 in amino acids: CAIRSQSNQPQHF. The CDR3 DNA follows: TGTGCCATCCGATCACAATCCAATCAGCCCCAGCATTTT.

This clonotype was observed a few times. This sequence joins TRBV20-1 and TRBJ2-1; 12 bases agree with TRBD2. Germline lookup yields CDR1 DFQATT and CDR2 SNEGSKA (reference sequence). V lost 5 bases and J lost 4; bases outside the gene matches: 9. The CDR3 contains 16 residues. The CDR3 DNA reads TGCAGTGCTCTACCCGGGGGACTAGCGGGTTACAATGAGCAGTTCTTC. Amino acids: CSALPGGLAGYNEQFF.

This sequence joins TRBV15 and TRBJ2-6; D is unresolved. V shed 6 bases and J shed 3 bases, with 6 bases lying between them. Germline CDR1 and CDR2: LNHNV and YYDKDF (reference sequence). This CDR3 has 13 residues. The CDR3 region has the DNA TGTGCCACCAGGCTCGGTGGGGCCAACGTCCTGACTTTC. Its protein is CATRLGGANVLTF.

The rearrangement joins TRBV9 to TRBJ2-1; 7 bases are shared with TRBD2. The CDR3 extends over 15 amino acids. Per germline, CDR1 SGDLS and CDR2 YYNGEE. The V and J ends lost 4 bases and 9 bases, in that order; junction bases with no gene match: 13. The CDR3 DNA follows: TGTGCCAGCAGCTTTTCCGGGACTACCCTCGGTGAGCAGTTCTTC. Translated, it gives CASSFSGTTLGEQFF.

The chain combines TRBV7-2 with TRBJ2-7, with a possible D match to TRBD1 (6 bases). V was cut by 1 base and J by 4 bases, with 11 bases left in between. This CDR3 contains 14 residues. The germline gives CDR1 SGHTA, CDR2 FQGNSA. The CDR3 here is CASSLDRTVYEQYF. CDR3 DNA sequence: TGTGCCAGCAGCTTAGACCGGACAGTGTACGAGCAGTACTTC.

This clonotype was counted at least ten times. The chain joins TRBV5-1 to TRBJ2-5; a weak D match, TRBD2 (5 bases). The CDR3 sequence is 14 residues long. Trimming took off 3 bases at V and 1 base at J, with 10 bases between the two ends. From germline, CDR1 is SGHRS and CDR2 YFSETQ. Here the CDR3 reads CASSYRGSQETQYF. The CDR3 nucleotides are TGCGCCAGCAGCTATCGGGGATCCCAAGAGACCCAGTACTTC.